The present T cell receptor beta chain was sequenced within a study of blood T cell repertoires in COVID-19. Study-wide background: Sites across the United States, Italy and Spain contributed samples from acute and convalescent COVID-19. Nucleic acid was either cDNA or gDNA, and it came from T cells, B-cell-depleted T cells, or PBMCs.

Under the authors' procedure: Cell counts per sample came from amplifying reference gene primers. Clones were read by immunoSEQ multiplex PCR, and TCRdb kept only the in-frame ones, dropping some. The V and J calls and the clone size are those of that table, but D and trimming were determined from the DNA. The sample carries fewer than 150,000 clones, more than 80% recorded once. Germline CDR1 and CDR2: MNHEY and SVGAGI. Trimming pared 1 base from V and 1 base from J, leaving 11 bases between. The CDR3 runs to 16 residues. The sequence came from a human donor in a cohort sampled during active COVID-19. This chain connects TRBV6-5 to TRBJ2-1; possible D gene TRBD1, 6 bases. Specimen: peripheral blood. CDR3 residues: CASSYWQGPSYNEQFF. The CDR3, as DNA: TGTGCCAGCAGTTACTGGCAGGGGCCATCCTACAATGAGCAGTTCTTC.